The present T cell receptor beta chain was sequenced within a study of shared clonotypes between healthy human individuals. Study in general: For every donor, three CD4 naive, three CD4 memory, two CD8 naive and one CD8 memory plates were used. Study-level findings and limits: Relative to memory subsets, naive subsets generally showed larger estimated richness.

Here immunoSEQ multiplex PCR was the method, and the copy in TCRdb shows in-frame clones only, minus some. The profile shows about 1 million clones, approximately 68% of them singletons. V lost 4 bases to trimming and J lost 7 bases, with 13 bases between them. Germline V gives CDR1 SGHTA, CDR2 FQGTGA. The CDR3 consists of 14 residues. To note about this clone: The target antigen is unknown.

Sequencing used memory CD4+ T cells sorted from blood. Subset described: CD45RA-negative fraction. This TCR came from a man younger than 30 in good health. The chain joins TRBV7-3 to TRBJ2-2; D might be TRBD1 (6 bases). The DNA for the CDR3 is TGTGCCAGCAGCTCTCAGGGGCGCCGCGGGGAGCTGTTTTTT. Translation: CASSSQGRRGELFF.